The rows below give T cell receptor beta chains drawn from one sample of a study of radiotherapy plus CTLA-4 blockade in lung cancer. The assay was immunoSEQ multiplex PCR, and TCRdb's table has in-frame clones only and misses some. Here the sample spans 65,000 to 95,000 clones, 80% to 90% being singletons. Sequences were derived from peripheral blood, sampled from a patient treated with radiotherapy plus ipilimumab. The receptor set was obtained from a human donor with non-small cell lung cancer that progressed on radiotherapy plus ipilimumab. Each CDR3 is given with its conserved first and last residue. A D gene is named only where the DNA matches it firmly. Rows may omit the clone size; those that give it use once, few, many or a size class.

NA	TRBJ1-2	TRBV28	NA	CASRRSGRGNYGYTF	TGTGCCAGCAGGCGTAGTGGGAGGGGAAACTATGGCTACACCTTC
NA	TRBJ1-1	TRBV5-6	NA	CASSSAWNTEAFF	TGTGCCAGCAGCTCGGCATGGAACACTGAAGCTTTCTTT
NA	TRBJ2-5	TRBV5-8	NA	CASREGTPLSMKTQYF	TGTGCCAGCAGGGAGGGAACTCCTCTCTCCATGAAGACCCAGTACTTC
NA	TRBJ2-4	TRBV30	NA	CAWNEGLAKNIQYF	TGTGCCTGGAATGAGGGCCTAGCCAAAAACATTCAGTACTTC
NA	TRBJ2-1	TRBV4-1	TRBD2	CASSLPGLALQFF	TGCGCCAGCAGCCTGCCGGGACTAGCGCTTCAGTTCTTC
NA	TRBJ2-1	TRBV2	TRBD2	CASSFGLAREQFF	TGTGCCAGCAGTTTCGGACTAGCCCGTGAGCAGTTCTTC
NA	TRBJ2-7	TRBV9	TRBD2	CASSVGSAGGAYEQYF	TGTGCCAGCAGCGTAGGCTCGGCGGGAGGGGCCTACGAGCAGTACTTC
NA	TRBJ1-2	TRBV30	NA	CAWSLQGRGYTF	TGTGCCTGGAGCCTACAGGGTAGAGGCTACACCTTC
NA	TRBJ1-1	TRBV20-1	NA	CSARNTEAFF	TGCAGTGCTAGAAACACTGAAGCTTTCTTT
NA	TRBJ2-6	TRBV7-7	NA	CASSSRNKVPQSRANVLTF	TGTGCCAGCAGCTCTCGCAATAAGGTGCCACAAAGTCGGGCCAACGTCCTGACTTTC
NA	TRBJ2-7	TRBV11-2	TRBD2	CASSKRLAGDWEQYF	TGTGCCAGCAGCAAACGACTAGCGGGAGATTGGGAGCAGTACTTC
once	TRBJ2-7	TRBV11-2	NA	CASSLHVHRYEQYF	TGTGCCAGCAGCTTACACGTGCACCGCTACGAGCAGTACTTC
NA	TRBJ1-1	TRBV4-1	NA	CASSQVGLNTEAFF	TGCGCCAGCAGCCAAGTCGGGCTTAACACTGAAGCTTTCTTT
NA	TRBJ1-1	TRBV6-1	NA	CASSDLQGGEAFF	TGTGCCAGCAGTGACCTACAGGGAGGTGAAGCTTTCTTT
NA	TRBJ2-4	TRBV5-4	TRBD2	CASSLEASGSLGIQYF	TGTGCCAGCAGCTTGGAAGCTAGCGGGAGTCTCGGCATTCAGTACTTC
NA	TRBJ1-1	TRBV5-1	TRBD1	CASSPGQGGTEAFF	TGCGCCAGCAGCCCGGGACAGGGGGGCACTGAAGCTTTCTTT
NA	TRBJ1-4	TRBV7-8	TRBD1	CASSHGLGTGGEKLFF	TGTGCCAGCAGCCACGGCCTGGGGACAGGGGGTGAAAAACTGTTTTTT
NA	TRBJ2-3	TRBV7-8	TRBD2	CASSPDGTSLATQYF	TGTGCCAGCAGCCCGGACGGGACTAGTCTGGCTACGCAGTATTTT
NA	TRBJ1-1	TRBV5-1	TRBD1	CASSGTGVGEAFF	TGCGCCAGCAGCGGGACAGGGGTTGGTGAAGCTTTCTTT
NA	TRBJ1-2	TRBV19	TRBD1	CASSPDRVYGYTF	TGTGCCAGTAGCCCCGACAGGGTGTATGGCTACACCTTC
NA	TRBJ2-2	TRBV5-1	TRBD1	CASSVGQGNTGELFF	TGCGCCAGCAGCGTCGGACAGGGGAACACCGGGGAGCTGTTTTTT
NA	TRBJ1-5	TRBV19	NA	CASSIVGGASNQPQHF	TGTGCCAGTAGTATAGTAGGGGGGGCCAGCAATCAGCCCCAGCATTTT
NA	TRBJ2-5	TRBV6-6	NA	CASSIGSQETQYF	TGTGCCAGCTCTATTGGCAGCCAAGAGACCCAGTACTTC
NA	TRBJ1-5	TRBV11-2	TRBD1	CASSQGQGGNQPQHF	TGTGCCAGCAGCCAGGGACAGGGGGGGAATCAGCCCCAGCATTTT
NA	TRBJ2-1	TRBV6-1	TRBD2	CAILAGERDEQFF	TGTGCCATACTAGCGGGAGAACGAGATGAGCAGTTCTTC
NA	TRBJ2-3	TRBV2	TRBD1	CAGLLDRATDTQYF	TGTGCCGGCCTACTAGACAGGGCCACAGATACGCAGTATTTT
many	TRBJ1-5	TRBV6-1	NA	CASSGSQGNQPQHF	TGTGCCAGCAGTGGGAGTCAGGGAAATCAGCCCCAGCATTTT
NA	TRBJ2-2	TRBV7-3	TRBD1	CASSLGTGVNTGELFF	TGTGCCAGCAGCTTGGGGACAGGGGTGAACACCGGGGAGCTGTTTTTT
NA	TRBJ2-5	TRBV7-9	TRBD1	CASSLVSGGETQYF	TGTGCCAGCAGCTTAGTGTCAGGGGGAGAGACCCAGTACTTC
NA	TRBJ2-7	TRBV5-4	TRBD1	CASSWDRGTEQYF	TGTGCCAGCAGCTGGGACAGGGGGACCGAGCAGTACTTC